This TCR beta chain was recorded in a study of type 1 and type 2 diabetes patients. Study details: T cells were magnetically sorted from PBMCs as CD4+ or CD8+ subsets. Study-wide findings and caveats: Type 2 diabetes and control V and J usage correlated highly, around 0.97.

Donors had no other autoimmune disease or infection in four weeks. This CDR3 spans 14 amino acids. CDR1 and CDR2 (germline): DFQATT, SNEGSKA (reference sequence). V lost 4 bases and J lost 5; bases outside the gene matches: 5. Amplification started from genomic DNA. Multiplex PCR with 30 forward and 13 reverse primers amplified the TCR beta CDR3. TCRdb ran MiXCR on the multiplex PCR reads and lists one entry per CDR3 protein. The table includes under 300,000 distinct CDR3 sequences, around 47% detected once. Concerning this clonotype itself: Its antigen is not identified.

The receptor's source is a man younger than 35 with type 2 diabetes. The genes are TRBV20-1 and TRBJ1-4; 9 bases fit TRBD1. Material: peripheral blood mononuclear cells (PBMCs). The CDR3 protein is CSATTGGTNEKLFF. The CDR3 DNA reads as TGCAGTGCTACTACAGGGGGCACGAATGAAAAACTGTTTTTT.